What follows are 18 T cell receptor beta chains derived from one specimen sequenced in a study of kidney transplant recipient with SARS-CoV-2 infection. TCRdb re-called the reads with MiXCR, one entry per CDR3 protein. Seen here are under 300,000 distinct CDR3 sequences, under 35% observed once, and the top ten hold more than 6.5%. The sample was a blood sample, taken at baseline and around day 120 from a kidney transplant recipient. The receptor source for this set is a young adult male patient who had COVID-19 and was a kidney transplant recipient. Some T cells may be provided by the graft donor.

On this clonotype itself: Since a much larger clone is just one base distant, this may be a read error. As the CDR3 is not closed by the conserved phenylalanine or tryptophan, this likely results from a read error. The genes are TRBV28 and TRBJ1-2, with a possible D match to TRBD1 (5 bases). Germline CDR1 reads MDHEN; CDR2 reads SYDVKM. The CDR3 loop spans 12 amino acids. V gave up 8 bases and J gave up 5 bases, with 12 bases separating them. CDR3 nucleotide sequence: TGTGCCAGCGGGGGTGAGGGTTATGGCTACACCCTC. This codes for CASGGEGYGYTL.

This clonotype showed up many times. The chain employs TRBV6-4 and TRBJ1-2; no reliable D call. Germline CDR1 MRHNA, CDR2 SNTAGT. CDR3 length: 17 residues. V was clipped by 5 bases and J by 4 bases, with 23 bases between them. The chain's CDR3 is CASSSSTSHGKTYGYTF. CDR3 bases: TGTGCCAGCAGTTCATCGACCTCACACGGAAAGACCTATGGCTACACCTTC.

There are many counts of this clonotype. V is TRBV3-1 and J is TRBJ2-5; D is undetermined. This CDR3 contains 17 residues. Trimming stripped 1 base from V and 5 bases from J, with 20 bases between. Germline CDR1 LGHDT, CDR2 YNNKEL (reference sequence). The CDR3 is CASSQVRPISFSETQYF. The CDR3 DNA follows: TGTGCCAGCAGCCAAGTGCGTCCCATTTCTTTCTCTGAGACCCAGTACTTC.

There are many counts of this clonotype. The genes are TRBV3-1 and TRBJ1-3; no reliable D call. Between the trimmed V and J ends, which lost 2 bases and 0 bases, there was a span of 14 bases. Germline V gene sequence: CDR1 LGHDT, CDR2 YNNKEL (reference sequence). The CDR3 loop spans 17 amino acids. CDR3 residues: CASSQLAGLLSGNTIYF. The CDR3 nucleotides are TGTGCCAGCAGCCAACTTGCGGGCCTCCTCTCTGGAAACACCATATATTTT.

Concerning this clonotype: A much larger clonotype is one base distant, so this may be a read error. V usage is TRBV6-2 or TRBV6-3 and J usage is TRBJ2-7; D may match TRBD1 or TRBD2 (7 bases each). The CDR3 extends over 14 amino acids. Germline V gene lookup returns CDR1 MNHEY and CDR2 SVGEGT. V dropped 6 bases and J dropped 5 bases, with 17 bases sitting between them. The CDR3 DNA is TGTGCCAGCAGCTCCGACAGGGAGGGCCACGAGCAGTACTTC. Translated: CASSSDREGHEQYF.

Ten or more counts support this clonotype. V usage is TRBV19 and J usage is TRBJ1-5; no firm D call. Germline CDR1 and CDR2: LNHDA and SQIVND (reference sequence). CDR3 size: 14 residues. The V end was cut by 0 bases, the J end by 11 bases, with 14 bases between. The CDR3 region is CASSIDLFQAAQHF. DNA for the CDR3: TGTGCCAGTAGTATAGATCTATTTCAGGCAGCCCAGCATTTT.

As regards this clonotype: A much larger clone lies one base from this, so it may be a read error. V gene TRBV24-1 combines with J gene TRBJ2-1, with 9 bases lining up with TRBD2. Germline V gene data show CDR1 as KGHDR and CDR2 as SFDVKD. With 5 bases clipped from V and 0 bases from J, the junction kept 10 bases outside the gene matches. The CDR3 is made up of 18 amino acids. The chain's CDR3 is CATSAVISGSPSYNEQFF. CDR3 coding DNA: TGTGCCACCAGTGCTGTGATTAGCGGGAGTCCCTCCTACAATGAGCAGTTCTTC.

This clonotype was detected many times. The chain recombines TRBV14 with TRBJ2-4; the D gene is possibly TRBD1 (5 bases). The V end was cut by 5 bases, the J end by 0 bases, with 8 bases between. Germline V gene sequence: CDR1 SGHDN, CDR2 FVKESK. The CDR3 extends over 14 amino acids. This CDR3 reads CASSYQGAKNIQYF. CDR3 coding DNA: TGTGCCAGCAGCTACCAGGGAGCCAAAAACATTCAGTACTTC. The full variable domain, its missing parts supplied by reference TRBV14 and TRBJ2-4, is EAGVTQFPSHSVIEKGQTVTLRCDPISGHDNLYWYRRVMGKEIKFLLHFVKESKQDESGMPNNRFLAERTGGTYSTLKVQPAELEDSGVYFCASSYQGAKNIQYFGAGTRLSVL.

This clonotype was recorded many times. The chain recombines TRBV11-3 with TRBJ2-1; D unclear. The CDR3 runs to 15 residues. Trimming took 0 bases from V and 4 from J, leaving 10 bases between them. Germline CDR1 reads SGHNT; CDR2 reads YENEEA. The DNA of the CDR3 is TGTGCCAGCAGCTTAGACGACCAAATATACAATGAGCAGTTCTTC. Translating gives CASSLDDQIYNEQFF.

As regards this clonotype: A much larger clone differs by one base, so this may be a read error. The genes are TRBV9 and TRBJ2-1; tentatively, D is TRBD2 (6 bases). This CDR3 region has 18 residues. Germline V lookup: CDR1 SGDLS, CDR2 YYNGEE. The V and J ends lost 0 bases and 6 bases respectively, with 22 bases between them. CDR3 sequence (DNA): TGTGCCAGCAGCGTAGCCACCCTAGCGTCAACTGCGGTCAATGAGCAGTTCTTC. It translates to CASSVATLASTAVNEQFF.

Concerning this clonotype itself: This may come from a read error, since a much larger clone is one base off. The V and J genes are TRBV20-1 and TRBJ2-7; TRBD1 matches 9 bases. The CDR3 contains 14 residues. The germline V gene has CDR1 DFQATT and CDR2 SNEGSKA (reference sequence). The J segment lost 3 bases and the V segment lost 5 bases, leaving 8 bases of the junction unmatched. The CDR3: CSAGLPTGGYEQYF. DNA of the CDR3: TGCAGTGCTGGCCTCCCGACAGGGGGCTACGAGCAGTACTTC.

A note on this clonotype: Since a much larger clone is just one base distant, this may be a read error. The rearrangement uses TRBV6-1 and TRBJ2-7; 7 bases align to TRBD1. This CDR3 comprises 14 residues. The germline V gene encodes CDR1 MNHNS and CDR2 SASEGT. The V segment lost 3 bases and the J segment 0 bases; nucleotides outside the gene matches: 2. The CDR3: CASSEWDSSYEQYF. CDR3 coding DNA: TGTGCCAGCAGTGAGTGGGACAGCTCCTACGAGCAGTACTTC.

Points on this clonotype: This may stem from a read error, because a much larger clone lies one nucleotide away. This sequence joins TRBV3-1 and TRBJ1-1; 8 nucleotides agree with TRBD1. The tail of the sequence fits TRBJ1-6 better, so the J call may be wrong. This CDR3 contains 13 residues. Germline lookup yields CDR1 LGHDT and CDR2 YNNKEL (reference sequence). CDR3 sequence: CANSTTGGSPLHF. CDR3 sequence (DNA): TGTGCCAACAGTACAACAGGGGGTTCACCCCTCCACTTT.

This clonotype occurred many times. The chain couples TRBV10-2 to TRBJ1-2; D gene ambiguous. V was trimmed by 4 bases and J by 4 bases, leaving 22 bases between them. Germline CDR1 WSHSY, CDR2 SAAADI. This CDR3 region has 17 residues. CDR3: CASSGFNTSRKTYGYTF. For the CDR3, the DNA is TGCGCCAGCAGTGGTTTCAACACTTCTAGAAAGACCTATGGCTACACCTTC.

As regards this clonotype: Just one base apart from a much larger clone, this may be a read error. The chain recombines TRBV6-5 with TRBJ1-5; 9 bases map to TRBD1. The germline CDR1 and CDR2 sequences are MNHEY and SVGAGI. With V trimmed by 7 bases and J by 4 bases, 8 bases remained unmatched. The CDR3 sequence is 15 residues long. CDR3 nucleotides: TGTGCCAGCAACGCGGACAGGGGACAAAATCAGCCCCAGCATTTT. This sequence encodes CASNADRGQNQPQHF.

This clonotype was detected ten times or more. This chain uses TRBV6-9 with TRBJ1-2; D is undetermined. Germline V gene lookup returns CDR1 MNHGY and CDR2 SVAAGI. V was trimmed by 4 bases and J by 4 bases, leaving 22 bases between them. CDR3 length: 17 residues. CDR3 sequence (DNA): TGTGCCAGCAGTTCTTTTCAGCCTTACGGAAAGACCTATGGCTACACCTTC. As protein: CASSSFQPYGKTYGYTF.

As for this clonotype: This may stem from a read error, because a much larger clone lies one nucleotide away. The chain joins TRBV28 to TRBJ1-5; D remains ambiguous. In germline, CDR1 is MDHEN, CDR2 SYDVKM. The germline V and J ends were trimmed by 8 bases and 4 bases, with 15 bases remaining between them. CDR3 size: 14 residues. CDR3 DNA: TGTGCCAGCCGTTGTGTAGGGATGAATCAGCCCCAGCATTTT. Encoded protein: CASRCVGMNQPQHF. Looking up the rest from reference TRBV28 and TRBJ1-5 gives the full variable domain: DVKVTQSSRYLVKRTGEKVFLECVQDMDHENMFWYRQDPGLGLRLIYFSYDVKMKEKGDIPEGYSVSREKKERFSLILESASTNQTSMYLCASRCVGMNQPQHFGDGTRLSIL.

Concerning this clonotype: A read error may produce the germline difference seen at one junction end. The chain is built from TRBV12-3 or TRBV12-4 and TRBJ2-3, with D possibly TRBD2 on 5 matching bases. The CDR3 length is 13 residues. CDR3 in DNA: TGTGCCAGCAGTTTAAATGAGGGAGATGCGCAGTATTTT. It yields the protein CASSLNEGDAQYF.